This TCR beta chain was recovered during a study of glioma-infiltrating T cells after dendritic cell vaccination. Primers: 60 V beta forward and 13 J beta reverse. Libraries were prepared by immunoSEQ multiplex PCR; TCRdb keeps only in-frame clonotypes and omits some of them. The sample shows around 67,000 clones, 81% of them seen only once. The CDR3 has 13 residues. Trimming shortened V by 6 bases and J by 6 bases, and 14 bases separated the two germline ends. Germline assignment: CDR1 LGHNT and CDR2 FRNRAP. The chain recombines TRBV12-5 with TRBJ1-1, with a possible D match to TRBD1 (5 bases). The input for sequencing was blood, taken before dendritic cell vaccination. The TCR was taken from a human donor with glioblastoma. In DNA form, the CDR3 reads TGTGCTAGTGGGCTGTGGGCAGGGTCTGAAGCTTTCTTT. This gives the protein CASGLWAGSEAFF.